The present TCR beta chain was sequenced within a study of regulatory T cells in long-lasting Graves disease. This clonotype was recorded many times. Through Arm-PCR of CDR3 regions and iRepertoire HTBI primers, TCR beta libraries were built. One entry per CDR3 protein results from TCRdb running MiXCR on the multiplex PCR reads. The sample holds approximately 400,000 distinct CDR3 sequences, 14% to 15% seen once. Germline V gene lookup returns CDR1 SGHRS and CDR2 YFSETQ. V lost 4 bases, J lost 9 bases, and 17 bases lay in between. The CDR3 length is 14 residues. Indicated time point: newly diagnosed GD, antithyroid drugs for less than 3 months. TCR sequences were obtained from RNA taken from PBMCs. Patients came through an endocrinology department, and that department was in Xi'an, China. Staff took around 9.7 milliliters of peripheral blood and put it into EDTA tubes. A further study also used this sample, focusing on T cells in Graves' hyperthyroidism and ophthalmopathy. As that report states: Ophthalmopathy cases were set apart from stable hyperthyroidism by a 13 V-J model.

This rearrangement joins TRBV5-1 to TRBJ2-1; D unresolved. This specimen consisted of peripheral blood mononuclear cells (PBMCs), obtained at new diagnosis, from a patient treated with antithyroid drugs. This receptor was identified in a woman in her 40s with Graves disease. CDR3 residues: CASSLDYGWGEQFF. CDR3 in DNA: TGCGCCAGCAGCCTCGATTATGGATGGGGTGAGCAGTTCTTC.